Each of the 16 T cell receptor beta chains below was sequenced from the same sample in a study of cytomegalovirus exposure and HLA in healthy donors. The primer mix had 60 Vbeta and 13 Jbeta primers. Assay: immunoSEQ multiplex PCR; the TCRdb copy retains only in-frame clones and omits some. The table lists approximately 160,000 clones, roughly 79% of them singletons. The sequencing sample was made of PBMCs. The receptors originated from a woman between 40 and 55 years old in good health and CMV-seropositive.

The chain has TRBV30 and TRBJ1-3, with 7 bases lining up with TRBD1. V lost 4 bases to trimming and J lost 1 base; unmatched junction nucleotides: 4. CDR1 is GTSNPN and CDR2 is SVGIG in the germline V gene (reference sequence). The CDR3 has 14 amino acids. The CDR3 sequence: CAWTRDSSGNTIYF. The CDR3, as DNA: TGTGCCTGGACCCGGGACAGTTCTGGAAACACCATATATTTT.

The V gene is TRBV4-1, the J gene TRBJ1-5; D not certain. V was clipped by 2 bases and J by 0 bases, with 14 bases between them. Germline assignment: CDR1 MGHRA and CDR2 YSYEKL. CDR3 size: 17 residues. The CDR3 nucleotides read TGCGCCAGCAGCCAAAGTCCTGCGGCCCTTAGCAATCAGCCCCAGCATTTT. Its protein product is CASSQSPAALSNQPQHF.

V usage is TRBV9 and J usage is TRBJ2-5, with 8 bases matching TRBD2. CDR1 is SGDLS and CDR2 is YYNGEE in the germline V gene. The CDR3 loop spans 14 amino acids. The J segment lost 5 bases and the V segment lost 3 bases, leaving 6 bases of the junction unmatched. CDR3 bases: TGTGCCAGCAGCGCCGGGGGGGCCCGGGAGACCCAGTACTTC. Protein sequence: CASSAGGARETQYF.

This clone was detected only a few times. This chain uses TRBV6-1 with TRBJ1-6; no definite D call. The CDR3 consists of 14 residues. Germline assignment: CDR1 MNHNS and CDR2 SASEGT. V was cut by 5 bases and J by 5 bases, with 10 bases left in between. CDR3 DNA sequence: TGTGCCAGCAGTCCAGGATTCGATAATTCACCCCTCCACTTT. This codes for CASSPGFDNSPLHF.

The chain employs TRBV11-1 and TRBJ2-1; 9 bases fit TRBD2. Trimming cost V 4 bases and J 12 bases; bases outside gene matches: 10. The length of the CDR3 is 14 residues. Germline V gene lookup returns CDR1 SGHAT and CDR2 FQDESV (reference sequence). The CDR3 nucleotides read TGTGCCAGCAGCTCCACTAGCGGGTGGTTGGGGCAGTTCTTC. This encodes CASSSTSGWLGQFF.

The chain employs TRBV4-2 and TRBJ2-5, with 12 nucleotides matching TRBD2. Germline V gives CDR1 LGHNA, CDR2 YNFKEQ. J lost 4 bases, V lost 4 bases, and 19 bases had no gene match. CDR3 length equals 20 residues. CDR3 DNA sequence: TGTGCCAGCAGCCCCAGGGGCGAGGCCCTAGCGGGGGGGAGGGGAGAGACCCAGTACTTC. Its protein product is CASSPRGEALAGGRGETQYF.

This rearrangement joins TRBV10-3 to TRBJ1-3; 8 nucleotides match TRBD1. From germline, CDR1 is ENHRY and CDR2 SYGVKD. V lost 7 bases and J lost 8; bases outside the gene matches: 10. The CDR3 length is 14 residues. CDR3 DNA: TGTGCCATCACCAGGACAGGGCCTGCAGACACCATATATTTT. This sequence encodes CAITRTGPADTIYF.

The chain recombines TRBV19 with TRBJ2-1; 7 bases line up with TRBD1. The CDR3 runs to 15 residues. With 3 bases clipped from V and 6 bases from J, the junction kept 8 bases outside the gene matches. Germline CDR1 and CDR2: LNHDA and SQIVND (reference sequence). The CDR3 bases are TGTGCCAGTAGTATTCAGGGGACAGTAAGCAATGAGCAGTTCTTC. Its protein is CASSIQGTVSNEQFF.

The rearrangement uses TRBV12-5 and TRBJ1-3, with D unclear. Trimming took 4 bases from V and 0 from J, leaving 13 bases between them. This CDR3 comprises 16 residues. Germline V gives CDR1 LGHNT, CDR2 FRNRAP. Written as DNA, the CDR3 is TGTGCTAGTGGTTCCCCCACTAGGCCCTCTGGAAACACCATATATTTT. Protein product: CASGSPTRPSGNTIYF.

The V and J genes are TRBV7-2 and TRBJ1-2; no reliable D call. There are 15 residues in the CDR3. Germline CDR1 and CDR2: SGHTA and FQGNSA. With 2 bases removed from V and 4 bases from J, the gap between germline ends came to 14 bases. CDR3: CASSLMLQPLYGYTF. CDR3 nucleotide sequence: TGTGCCAGCAGCTTAATGTTACAGCCCCTCTATGGCTACACCTTC.

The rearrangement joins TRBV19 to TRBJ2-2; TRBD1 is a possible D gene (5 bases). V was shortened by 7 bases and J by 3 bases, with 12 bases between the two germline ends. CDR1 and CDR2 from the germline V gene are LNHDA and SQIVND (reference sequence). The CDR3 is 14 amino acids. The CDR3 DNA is TGTGCCAGTACTCAAGGCAGGGACACCGGGGAGCTGTTTTTT. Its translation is CASTQGRDTGELFF.

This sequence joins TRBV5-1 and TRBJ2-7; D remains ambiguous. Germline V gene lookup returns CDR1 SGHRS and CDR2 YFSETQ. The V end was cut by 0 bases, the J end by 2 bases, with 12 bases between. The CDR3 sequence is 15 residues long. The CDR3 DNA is TGCGCCAGCAGCTTGGCCTTTGATACACCCTACGAGCAGTACTTC. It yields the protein CASSLAFDTPYEQYF.

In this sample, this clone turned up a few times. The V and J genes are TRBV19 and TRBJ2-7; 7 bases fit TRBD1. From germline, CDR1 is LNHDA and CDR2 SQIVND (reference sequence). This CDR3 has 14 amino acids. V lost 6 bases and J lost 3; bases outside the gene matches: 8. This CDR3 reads CASSVTGKNYEQYF. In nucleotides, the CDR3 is TGTGCCAGTAGCGTGACAGGGAAGAACTACGAGCAGTACTTC.

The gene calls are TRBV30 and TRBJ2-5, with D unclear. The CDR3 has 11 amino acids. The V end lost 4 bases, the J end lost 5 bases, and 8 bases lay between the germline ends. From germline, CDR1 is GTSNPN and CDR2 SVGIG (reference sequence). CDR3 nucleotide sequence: TGTGCCTGGACTAGTAGGGAGACCCAGTACTTC. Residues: CAWTSRETQYF. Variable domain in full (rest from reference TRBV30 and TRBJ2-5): SQTIHQWPATLVQPVGSPLSLECTVEGTSNPNLYWYRQAAGRGLQLLFYSVGIGQISSEVPQNLSASRPQDRQFILSSKKLLLSDSGFYLCAWTSRETQYFGPGTRLLVL.

As DNA, the CDR3 is TGTGCCAGCAGCTTGTATTCACAGAAGAGCACAGATACGCAGTATTTT. Its translation: CASSLYSQKSTDTQYF. The genes are TRBV5-6 and TRBJ2-3, with unresolved D. The CDR3 totals 16 residues. Germline assignment: CDR1 SGHDT and CDR2 YYEEEE. V gave up 1 base and J gave up 0 bases, with 12 bases separating them. Full variable domain (missing parts from reference TRBV5-6 and TRBJ2-3): DAGVTQSPTHLIKTRGQQVTLRCSPKSGHDTVSWYQQALGQGPQFIFQYYEEEERQRGNFPDRFSGHQFPNYSSELNVNALLLGDSALYLCASSLYSQKSTDTQYFGPGTRLTVL.

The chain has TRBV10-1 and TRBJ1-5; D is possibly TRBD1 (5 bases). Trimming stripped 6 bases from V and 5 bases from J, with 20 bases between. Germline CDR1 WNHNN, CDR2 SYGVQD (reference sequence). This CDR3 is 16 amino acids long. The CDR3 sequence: CASSLGLPRNYQPQHF. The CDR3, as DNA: TGCGCCAGCAGCTTGGGGCTACCCCGAAATTATCAGCCCCAGCATTTT.